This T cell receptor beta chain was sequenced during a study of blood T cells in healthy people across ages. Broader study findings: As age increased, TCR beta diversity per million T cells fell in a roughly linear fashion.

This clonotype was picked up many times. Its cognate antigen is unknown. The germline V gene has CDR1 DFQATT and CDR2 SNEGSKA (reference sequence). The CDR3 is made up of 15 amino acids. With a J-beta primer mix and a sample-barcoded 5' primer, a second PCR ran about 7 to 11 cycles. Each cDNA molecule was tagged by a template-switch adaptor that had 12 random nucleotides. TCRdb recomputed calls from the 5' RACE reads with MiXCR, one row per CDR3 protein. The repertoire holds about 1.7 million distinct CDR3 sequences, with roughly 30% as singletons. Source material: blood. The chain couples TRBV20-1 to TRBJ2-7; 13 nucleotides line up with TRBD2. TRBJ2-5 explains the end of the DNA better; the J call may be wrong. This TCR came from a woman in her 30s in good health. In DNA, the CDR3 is TGCAGTGTTCAAACTAGCGGGGGGGCTTTAAGGACCCAGTACTTC. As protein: CSVQTSGGALRTQYF.